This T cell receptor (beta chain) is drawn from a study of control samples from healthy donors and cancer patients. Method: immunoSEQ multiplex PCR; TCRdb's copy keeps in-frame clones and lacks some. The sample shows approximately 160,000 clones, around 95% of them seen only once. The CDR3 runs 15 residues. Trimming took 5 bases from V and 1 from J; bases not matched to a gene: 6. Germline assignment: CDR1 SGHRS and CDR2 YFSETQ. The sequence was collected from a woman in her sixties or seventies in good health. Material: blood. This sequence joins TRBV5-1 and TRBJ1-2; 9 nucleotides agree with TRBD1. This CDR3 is CASRETGGNNYGYTF. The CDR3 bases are TGCGCCAGCAGGGAGACAGGGGGAAATAACTATGGCTACACCTTC. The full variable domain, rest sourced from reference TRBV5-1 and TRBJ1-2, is KAGVTQTPRYLIKTRGQQVTLSCSPISGHRSVSWYQQTPGQGLQFLFEYFSETQRNKGNFPGRFSGRQFSNSRSEMNVSTLELGDSALYLCASRETGGNNYGYTFGSGTRLTVV.